Each of the 15 T cell receptor beta chains below was sequenced from the same sample in a study of cytomegalovirus exposure and HLA in healthy donors. Both 60 Vbeta primers and 13 Jbeta primers went into the PCR. Profiled with immunoSEQ multiplex PCR; TCRdb holds only in-frame clones, not every one. This sample yields some 180,000 clones, of which 75% to 80% are seen a single time; less than 15% belongs to the top ten. The sequencing input was PBMCs. These receptors came from a woman in her thirties in good health and CMV-seropositive.

V is TRBV7-9 and J is TRBJ2-7; 7 bases fit TRBD2. This CDR3 contains 15 residues. Germline loops: CDR1 SEHNR, CDR2 FQNEAQ (reference sequence). The trim removed 1 base at V and 0 bases at J, leaving 3 bases unmatched. CDR3 region: CASSLGGGSSYEQYF. Here the CDR3 DNA reads TGTGCCAGCAGCTTAGGGGGGGGGAGCTCCTACGAGCAGTACTTC. Full variable domain (missing parts from reference TRBV7-9 and TRBJ2-7): DTGVSQNPRHKITKRGQNVTFRCDPISEHNRLYWYRQTLGQGPEFLTYFQNEAQLEKSRLLSDRFSAERPKGSFSTLEIQRTEQGDSAMYLCASSLGGGSSYEQYFGPGTRLTVT.

This clone was picked up one time. The rearrangement uses TRBV5-4 and TRBJ2-1; the match to TRBD2 covers 8 bases. The germline gives CDR1 SGHNT, CDR2 YYREEE (reference sequence). The CDR3 length is 16 residues. The J segment lost 4 bases and the V segment lost 6 bases, leaving 12 bases of the junction unmatched. Here the CDR3 reads CASNTGGQAGYNEQFF. The DNA for the CDR3 is TGTGCCAGCAACACGGGGGGGCAAGCGGGGTACAATGAGCAGTTCTTC.

The chain combines TRBV5-1 with TRBJ1-4, with a possible D match to TRBD1 (6 bases). The V gene's germline CDR1 is SGHRS and CDR2 YFSETQ. With 3 bases removed from V and 5 bases from J, the gap between germline ends came to 14 bases. This CDR3 is 15 amino acids long. The DNA of the CDR3 is TGCGCCAGCAGCTCCTTACAGGGACAAAATGAAAAACTGTTTTTT. This gives the protein CASSSLQGQNEKLFF.

This clone has more than one count but fewer than ten. The V call is TRBV30, the J call TRBJ1-3; maybe TRBD1 (5 bases). CDR1 is GTSNPN and CDR2 is SVGIG in the germline V gene (reference sequence). CDR3 length: 16 amino acids. V was trimmed by 4 bases and J by 0 bases, leaving 16 bases between them. CDR3 coding DNA: TGTGCCTGGACCCAACGGGTAGGGGTCTCTGGAAACACCATATATTTT. This sequence encodes CAWTQRVGVSGNTIYF.

The chain links TRBV7-3 to TRBJ2-3, with TRBD1 as a possible D gene (5 bases). CDR1 and CDR2 from the germline V gene are SGHTA and FQGTGA. The V and J ends lost 5 bases and 5 bases respectively, with 11 bases between them. The CDR3 contains 13 residues. CDR3 amino acids: CASSRRGGDTQYF. CDR3 nucleotide sequence: TGTGCCAGCAGCCGAAGGGGTGGAGATACGCAGTATTTT. Full variable domain (missing parts from reference TRBV7-3 and TRBJ2-3): GAGVSQTPSNKVTEKGKYVELRCDPISGHTALYWYRQSLGQGPEFLIYFQGTGAADDSGLPNDRFFAVRPEGSVSTLKIQRTERGDSAVYLCASSRRGGDTQYFGPGTRLTVL.

This clone was recorded once. V gene TRBV28 combines with J gene TRBJ1-2; TRBD1 is a possible D gene (6 bases). Germline CDR1 reads MDHEN; CDR2 reads SYDVKM. The CDR3 consists of 13 residues. Trimming took 5 bases from V and 2 from J, leaving 9 bases between them. The CDR3 bases are TGTGCCAGCAGTCACAGGGAAAACTATGGCTACACCTTC. Amino acids: CASSHRENYGYTF.

V usage is TRBV19 and J usage is TRBJ1-4, with 10 nucleotides matching TRBD1. The CDR3 consists of 17 residues. V shed 4 bases, J shed 2 bases, and the junction held 7 bases outside the gene matches. Germline CDR1 is LNHDA and CDR2 is SQIVND (reference sequence). The CDR3 loop reads CASSTGTGEPTNEKLFF. The CDR3 nucleotides read TGTGCCAGTAGTACCGGGACAGGGGAACCCACTAATGAAAAACTGTTTTTT.

The J gene is TRBJ2-2, the V gene TRBV5-1; TRBD2 agrees at 8 bases. V shed 3 bases, J shed 7 bases, and the junction held 14 bases outside the gene matches. Germline lookup yields CDR1 SGHRS and CDR2 YFSETQ. This CDR3 has 17 amino acids. The CDR3 coding sequence is TGCGCCAGCAGCTCTATTCCCACTAGCGGCGGTGGCGGGGAGCTGTTTTTT. Residues: CASSSIPTSGGGGELFF.

This sequence joins TRBV7-8 and TRBJ2-5; 7 bases map to TRBD1. The CDR3 consists of 15 residues. Germline V gene lookup returns CDR1 SGHVS and CDR2 FQNEAQ. The junction had 11 bases not matched to a gene; V was cut back by 5 bases and J by 5 bases. CDR3 loop: CASSLNQGVGETQYF. DNA for the CDR3: TGTGCCAGCAGCCTAAATCAGGGGGTCGGGGAGACCCAGTACTTC.

The genes are TRBV6-4 and TRBJ2-1, with 8 bases that match TRBD2. V lost 5 bases to trimming and J lost 7 bases; unmatched junction nucleotides: 7. The CDR3 extends over 14 amino acids. Per germline, CDR1 MRHNA and CDR2 SNTAGT. The CDR3 coding sequence is TGTGCCAGCAGTCCAGCGGGAGATTATAATGAGCAGTTCTTC. It specifies CASSPAGDYNEQFF.

This chain uses TRBV25-1 with TRBJ2-2; 10 bases match TRBD1. The CDR3 length is 17 residues. J was trimmed by 7 bases and V by 0 bases; bases with no gene match: 8. Germline values: CDR1 MGHDK, CDR2 SYGVNS. The CDR3 sequence: CASSEYPGQGTGGELFF. The CDR3 DNA is TGTGCCAGCAGTGAATACCCGGGACAGGGGACGGGCGGGGAGCTGTTTTTT.

The chain links TRBV5-1 to TRBJ2-2, with D perhaps matching TRBD2 (6 bases). The V end was cut by 6 bases, the J end by 3 bases, with 12 bases between. Germline-derived CDR1 and CDR2 are SGHRS and YFSETQ. The CDR3 loop spans 14 amino acids. CDR3 coding DNA: TGCGCCAGCAAGGAGGGAAGCCACACCGGGGAGCTGTTTTTT. Its translation: CASKEGSHTGELFF.

The chain uses TRBV11-2 and TRBJ1-1; TRBD1 is a possible D gene (6 bases). V lost 4 bases to trimming and J lost 6 bases, with 9 bases between them. The length of the CDR3 is 12 residues. Germline loops: CDR1 SGHAT, CDR2 FQNNGV. In DNA form, the CDR3 reads TGTGCCAGCAGCTCCACAGGGCCTGAAGCTTTCTTT. It yields the protein CASSSTGPEAFF.

The chain has TRBV5-6 and TRBJ2-1; a possible D gene is TRBD1 (6 bases). Trimming took 0 bases from V and 1 from J, leaving 11 bases between them. Germline CDR1 is SGHDT and CDR2 is YYEEEE. This CDR3 is built from 16 residues. In DNA form, the CDR3 reads TGTGCCAGCAGCTTGGCTGGGACACATTCCTACAATGAGCAGTTCTTC. It is translated as CASSLAGTHSYNEQFF.

CDR3 coding DNA: TGTGCCATCAGAGGACTAGCGGGGGGACCCATTGAGCAGTTCTTC. This encodes CAIRGLAGGPIEQFF. The V gene is TRBV10-3, the J gene TRBJ2-1; the match to TRBD2 covers 14 bases. Germline-derived CDR1 and CDR2 are ENHRY and SYGVKD. The CDR3 length is 15 residues. V lost 6 bases and J lost 9; bases outside the gene matches: 7.